The rows below give T cell receptor beta chains drawn from one sample of a study of blood T cell repertoires in COVID-19. Sequencing was performed with immunoSEQ multiplex PCR; in TCRdb, only in-frame clones are kept and a portion is missing. This sample has under 250,000 clones, with 80% to 90% found just once. Sequenced: peripheral blood. Source of these receptors: a woman between 45 and 65 years old with active or convalescent COVID-19. CDR3s include the opening cysteine and the closing phenylalanine or tryptophan. A D gene is named only where the DNA matches it firmly. Rows give clone size only sometimes, using once, few, many, or a class for an expanded clone.

J gene: TRBJ2-1
clone size: .
D gene: .
V gene: TRBV7-9
CDR3 DNA: TGTGCCAGCAGCCGAGACGGAGCCACCTACAATGAGCAGTTCTTC
CDR3 protein: CASSRDGATYNEQFF

J gene: TRBJ1-5
clone size: .
D gene: .
V gene: TRBV5-1
CDR3 DNA: TGCGCCAGCAGCTACGACAGCGGGGGTCAGCCCCAGCATTTT
CDR3 protein: CASSYDSGGQPQHF

J gene: TRBJ1-1
clone size: .
D gene: .
V gene: TRBV11-2
CDR3 DNA: TGTGCCAGCAGCCCCGTGAGGGGGACCATCACTGAAGCTTTCTTT
CDR3 protein: CASSPVRGTITEAFF

J gene: TRBJ1-1
clone size: .
D gene: TRBD1
V gene: TRBV5-1
CDR3 DNA: TGCGCCAGCAGCTTGGGGCCAGGACAGGGAAACACTGAAGCTTTCTTT
CDR3 protein: CASSLGPGQGNTEAFF

J gene: TRBJ1-1
clone size: few
D gene: .
V gene: TRBV9
CDR3 DNA: TGTGCCAGCAGCGTCAGAGGAGGGCTACCTTCAACTGAAGCTTTCTTT
CDR3 protein: CASSVRGGLPSTEAFF

J gene: TRBJ1-4
clone size: .
D gene: .
V gene: TRBV11-2
CDR3 DNA: TGTGCCAGCAGCCCGGTAGGAGCAACTAATGAAAAACTGTTTTTT
CDR3 protein: CASSPVGATNEKLFF

J gene: TRBJ2-7
clone size: .
D gene: TRBD2
V gene: TRBV5-1
CDR3 DNA: TGCGCCAGCAGCCCAGACCTATTAGCGGGGCCCTACGAGCAGTACTTC
CDR3 protein: CASSPDLLAGPYEQYF

J gene: TRBJ2-1
clone size: once
D gene: .
V gene: TRBV20-1
CDR3 DNA: TGCAGTGCTCTAAGGACTAATGAGCAGTTCTTC
CDR3 protein: CSALRTNEQFF

J gene: TRBJ1-1
clone size: once
D gene: TRBD1
V gene: TRBV27
CDR3 DNA: TGTGCCAGCAGTTGGGACAGGGGCACTGAAGCTTTCTTT
CDR3 protein: CASSWDRGTEAFF

J gene: TRBJ1-2
clone size: .
D gene: TRBD1
V gene: TRBV3-1/TRBV3-2
CDR3 DNA: TGTGCCAGCAGCCTACCGGACAGGGTCCATGGCTACACCTTC
CDR3 protein: CASSLPDRVHGYTF

J gene: TRBJ2-1
clone size: .
D gene: TRBD2
V gene: TRBV5-4
CDR3 DNA: TGTGCCAGCAGCCCATCCAATCGGGGGGGGTCTCGGTACAATGAGCAGTTCTTC
CDR3 protein: CASSPSNRGGSRYNEQFF

J gene: TRBJ1-2
clone size: .
D gene: TRBD1
V gene: TRBV24-1
CDR3 DNA: TGTGCCACCAGTGAGACTCGACAGGGTGGCTACACCTTC
CDR3 protein: CATSETRQGGYTF

J gene: TRBJ2-7
clone size: .
D gene: .
V gene: TRBV5-6
CDR3 DNA: TGTGCCAGCAGCTTGGGTGCAGGGGCCGAGCAGTACTTC
CDR3 protein: CASSLGAGAEQYF

J gene: TRBJ2-7
clone size: .
D gene: TRBD2
V gene: TRBV3-1/TRBV3-2
CDR3 DNA: TGTGCCAGCGGCCACACTAGCGGGAGTCACGAGCAGTACTTC
CDR3 protein: CASGHTSGSHEQYF

J gene: TRBJ1-4
clone size: few
D gene: .
V gene: TRBV6-5
CDR3 DNA: TGTGCCAGCAGTTACTCAACTCCGCCAGAGCGAAAACTGTTTTTT
CDR3 protein: CASSYSTPPERKLFF

J gene: TRBJ1-4
clone size: .
D gene: .
V gene: TRBV5-6
CDR3 DNA: TGTGCCAGCAGCTTGGCCGTGGCCCATGAAAAACTGTTTTTT
CDR3 protein: CASSLAVAHEKLFF

J gene: TRBJ2-2
clone size: .
D gene: TRBD1
V gene: TRBV6-5
CDR3 DNA: TGTGCCAGCAGTTACCGGACAGGGGGGAGCGGGGAGCTGTTTTTT
CDR3 protein: CASSYRTGGSGELFF

J gene: TRBJ1-2
clone size: .
D gene: .
V gene: TRBV5-4
CDR3 DNA: TGTGCCAGCATCCCATGGGGGGTGCCCCTCTATGGCTACACCTTC
CDR3 protein: CASIPWGVPLYGYTF

J gene: TRBJ1-5
clone size: once
D gene: .
V gene: TRBV20-1
CDR3 DNA: TGCAGTGCTAGTTTGGGGGGGCGGGATCAGCCCCAGCATTTT
CDR3 protein: CSASLGGRDQPQHF

J gene: TRBJ2-1
clone size: .
D gene: TRBD2
V gene: TRBV9
CDR3 DNA: TGTGCCAGCAGCGTAGTGGCGGGAGGGCCTAGGGATGAGCAGTTCTTC
CDR3 protein: CASSVVAGGPRDEQFF

J gene: TRBJ1-2
clone size: few
D gene: TRBD1
V gene: TRBV11-2
CDR3 DNA: TGTGCCAGCAGCCTCATGACAGGGGGCGATGGCTACACCTTC
CDR3 protein: CASSLMTGGDGYTF

J gene: TRBJ1-6
clone size: once
D gene: .
V gene: TRBV28
CDR3 DNA: TGTGCCAGCAGTTACGGACAGATAAATTCACCCCTCCACTTT
CDR3 protein: CASSYGQINSPLHF

J gene: TRBJ1-2
clone size: .
D gene: TRBD1
V gene: TRBV15
CDR3 DNA: TGTGCCACCAGCAGCATCACAGGGGGCAACTATGGCTACACCTTC
CDR3 protein: CATSSITGGNYGYTF

J gene: TRBJ2-1
clone size: .
D gene: .
V gene: TRBV11-3
CDR3 DNA: TGTGCCAGCAGCCCGAGCGGTTTCGCCTACAATGAGCAGTTCTTC
CDR3 protein: CASSPSGFAYNEQFF

J gene: TRBJ1-4
clone size: .
D gene: .
V gene: TRBV28
CDR3 DNA: TGTGCCAGCACCGTCGGACAGGAAAAACTGTTTTTT
CDR3 protein: CASTVGQEKLFF

J gene: TRBJ1-6
clone size: .
D gene: TRBD1
V gene: TRBV18
CDR3 DNA: TGTGCCAGCTCATCCGTGACAGGGGCCGACGGGTCACCCCTCCACTTT
CDR3 protein: CASSSVTGADGSPLHF

J gene: TRBJ2-7
clone size: .
D gene: .
V gene: TRBV2
CDR3 DNA: TGTGCCAGCACGAAGACAGTCACCGCCTACGAGCAGTACTTC
CDR3 protein: CASTKTVTAYEQYF

J gene: TRBJ2-5
clone size: once
D gene: TRBD2
V gene: TRBV28
CDR3 DNA: TGTGCCAGCAGTAGCGGGAGTCACCAAGAGACCCAGTACTTC
CDR3 protein: CASSSGSHQETQYF

J gene: TRBJ1-1
clone size: few
D gene: .
V gene: TRBV4-2
CDR3 DNA: TGTGCCAGCAGCCCGCGTCTTCCCACGAACACTGAAGCTTTCTTT
CDR3 protein: CASSPRLPTNTEAFF

J gene: TRBJ2-5
clone size: .
D gene: .
V gene: TRBV28
CDR3 DNA: .
CDR3 protein: CASSLGTGTKETQYF

J gene: TRBJ1-2
clone size: .
D gene: .
V gene: TRBV27
CDR3 DNA: TGTGCCAGCAGACCCAGGGACGGAGGATTAGCGGTCTATGGCTACACCTTC
CDR3 protein: CASRPRDGGLAVYGYTF

J gene: TRBJ1-2
clone size: .
D gene: TRBD1
V gene: TRBV5-4
CDR3 DNA: TGTGCCAGCAGCCAGGGGGCTGTCGGCTATGGCTACACCTTC
CDR3 protein: CASSQGAVGYGYTF

J gene: TRBJ1-2
clone size: .
D gene: .
V gene: TRBV28
CDR3 DNA: TGTGCCAGCAGTTTAGGAGGGATTCGGTATGGCTACACCTTC
CDR3 protein: CASSLGGIRYGYTF

J gene: TRBJ1-2
clone size: once
D gene: TRBD1
V gene: TRBV4-2
CDR3 DNA: TGTGCCAGCAGCCCGGCGACAGGGGAGAACTATGGCTACACCTTC
CDR3 protein: CASSPATGENYGYTF

J gene: TRBJ1-1
clone size: .
D gene: .
V gene: TRBV5-1
CDR3 DNA: TGCGCCAGCAGCTTGGGGGGGCAGCGGAACACTGAAGCTTTCTTT
CDR3 protein: CASSLGGQRNTEAFF

J gene: TRBJ1-2
clone size: .
D gene: TRBD1
V gene: TRBV5-4
CDR3 DNA: TGTGCCAGCACCCTTACCGGGACAGTGACTGGCTACACCTTC
CDR3 protein: CASTLTGTVTGYTF

J gene: TRBJ1-1
clone size: .
D gene: .
V gene: TRBV6-5
CDR3 DNA: TGTGCCGCCCGGTCCTGGAACACTGAAGCTTTCTTT
CDR3 protein: CAARSWNTEAFF

J gene: TRBJ2-2
clone size: .
D gene: .
V gene: TRBV9
CDR3 DNA: TGTGCCAGCAGCGAGGCCCCCGGGACCGGGGAGCTGTTTTTT
CDR3 protein: CASSEAPGTGELFF

J gene: TRBJ1-2
clone size: few
D gene: TRBD1
V gene: TRBV6-5
CDR3 DNA: TGTGCCAGCAGTTACTCCGTACAGGGGGATGGCTACACCTTC
CDR3 protein: CASSYSVQGDGYTF

J gene: TRBJ1-1
clone size: .
D gene: TRBD1
V gene: TRBV29-1
CDR3 DNA: TGCAGCGTCTCGGACAGGGGCACTGAAGCTTTCTTT
CDR3 protein: CSVSDRGTEAFF

J gene: TRBJ1-2
clone size: few
D gene: .
V gene: TRBV29-1
CDR3 DNA: TGCAGCGCCCTAGACGCTACCGACTACACCTTC
CDR3 protein: CSALDATDYTF

J gene: TRBJ1-2
clone size: .
D gene: .
V gene: TRBV4-2
CDR3 DNA: TGTGCCAGCAGCTCGACTCAAACACCAACAACTATTTATGGCTACACCTTC
CDR3 protein: CASSSTQTPTTIYGYTF

J gene: TRBJ1-2
clone size: .
D gene: .
V gene: TRBV18
CDR3 DNA: TGTGCCACCGCGGGAGGGCTCAGTAACTATGGCTACACCTTC
CDR3 protein: CATAGGLSNYGYTF

J gene: TRBJ2-3
clone size: .
D gene: TRBD1
V gene: TRBV9
CDR3 DNA: TGTGCCAGCAGCGGACCGGGACAGGGGACAGATACGCAGTATTTT
CDR3 protein: CASSGPGQGTDTQYF

J gene: TRBJ1-4
clone size: .
D gene: .
V gene: TRBV28
CDR3 DNA: TGTGCCAGCAGCTTCCCGAGTACCGCGGGGGCTAATGAAAAACTGTTTTTT
CDR3 protein: CASSFPSTAGANEKLFF

J gene: TRBJ1-2
clone size: .
D gene: .
V gene: TRBV28
CDR3 DNA: TGTGCCAGCAGCCCGGGACACGGAAGCTATGGCTACACCTTC
CDR3 protein: CASSPGHGSYGYTF

J gene: TRBJ2-5
clone size: .
D gene: TRBD2
V gene: TRBV6-4
CDR3 DNA: TGTGCCAGCAGTGCGACTAGCGCGGGGCAAGAGACCCAGTACTTC
CDR3 protein: CASSATSAGQETQYF

J gene: TRBJ2-1
clone size: .
D gene: TRBD2
V gene: TRBV24-1
CDR3 DNA: TGTGCCACCAGTGACCCGGGGACTAGCGGGGGGAAAGTACAGTTCTTC
CDR3 protein: CATSDPGTSGGKVQFF

J gene: TRBJ1-6
clone size: few
D gene: .
V gene: TRBV16
CDR3 DNA: TGTGCCAGCAGCCAAAACGGAGGGACACCCCTCCACTTT
CDR3 protein: CASSQNGGTPLHF

J gene: TRBJ2-5
clone size: .
D gene: .
V gene: TRBV7-3
CDR3 DNA: TGTGCCAGCAGCTCCTCGGCGGGAGAGACCCAGTACTTC
CDR3 protein: CASSSSAGETQYF

J gene: TRBJ2-1
clone size: .
D gene: .
V gene: TRBV5-4
CDR3 DNA: TGTGCCAGCAGCTTGGTAAGGGGGGGATACAATGAGCAGTTCTTC
CDR3 protein: CASSLVRGGYNEQFF